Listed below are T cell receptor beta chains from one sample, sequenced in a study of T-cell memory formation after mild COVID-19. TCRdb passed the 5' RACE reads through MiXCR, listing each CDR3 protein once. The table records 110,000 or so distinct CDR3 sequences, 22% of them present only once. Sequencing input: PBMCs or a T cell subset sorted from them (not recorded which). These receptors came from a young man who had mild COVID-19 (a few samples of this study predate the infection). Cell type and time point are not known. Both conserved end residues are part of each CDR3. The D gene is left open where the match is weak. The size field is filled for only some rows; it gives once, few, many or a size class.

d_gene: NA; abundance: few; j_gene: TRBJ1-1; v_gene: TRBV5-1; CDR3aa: CASSQRGPNTEAFF; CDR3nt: TGCGCCAGCAGCCAACGGGGTCCGAACACTGAAGCTTTCTTT
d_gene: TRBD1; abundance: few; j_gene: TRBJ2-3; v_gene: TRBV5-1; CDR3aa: CASSLTGQTDTQYF; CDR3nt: TGCGCCAGCAGCTTGACGGGACAGACAGATACGCAGTATTTT
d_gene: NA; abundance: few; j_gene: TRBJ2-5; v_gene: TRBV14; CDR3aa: CASGETSFRTQYF; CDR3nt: TGTGCCAGCGGGGAAACTAGCTTCCGGACCCAGTACTTC
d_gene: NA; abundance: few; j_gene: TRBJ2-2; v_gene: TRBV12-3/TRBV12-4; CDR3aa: CASSSRGDTGELFF; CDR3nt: TGTGCCAGCAGTTCTAGGGGCGACACCGGGGAGCTGTTTTTT
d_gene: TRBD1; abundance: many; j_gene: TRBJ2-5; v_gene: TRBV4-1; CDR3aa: CASGSGDRDLETQYF; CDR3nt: TGCGCCAGCGGCTCGGGGGACAGGGATTTGGAGACCCAGTACTTC
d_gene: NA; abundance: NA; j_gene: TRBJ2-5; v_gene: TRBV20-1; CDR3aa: CSARGAGAGGLETQYF; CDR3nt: TGCAGTGCTAGGGGTGCGGGGGCAGGGGGTCTGGAGACCCAGTACTTC
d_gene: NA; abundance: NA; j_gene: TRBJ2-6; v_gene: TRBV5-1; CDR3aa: CASSWTASGANVLTF; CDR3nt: TGCGCCAGCAGCTGGACGGCCTCTGGGGCCAACGTCCTGACTTTC
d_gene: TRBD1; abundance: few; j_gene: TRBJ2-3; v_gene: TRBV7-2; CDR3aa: CASSFVGGRTDTQYF; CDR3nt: TGTGCCAGCAGCTTCGTAGGGGGCCGCACAGATACGCAGTATTTT
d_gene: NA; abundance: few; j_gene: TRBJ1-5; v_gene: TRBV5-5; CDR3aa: CASSSPGGNQPQHF; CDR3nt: TGTGCCAGCAGCTCCCCAGGGGGCAATCAGCCCCAGCATTTT
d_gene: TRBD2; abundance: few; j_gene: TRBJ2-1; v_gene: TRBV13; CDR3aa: CASSTRLAGSLPDEQFF; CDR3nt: TGTGCCAGCAGCACCCGACTAGCGGGGAGCCTCCCGGATGAGCAGTTCTTC
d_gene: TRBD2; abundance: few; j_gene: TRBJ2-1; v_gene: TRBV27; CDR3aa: CASSLLAGFLHEQFF; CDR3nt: TGTGCCAGCAGTTTACTAGCGGGGTTCTTGCATGAGCAGTTCTTC
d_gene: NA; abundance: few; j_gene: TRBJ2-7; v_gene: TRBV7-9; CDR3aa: CASSLTHKGYEQYF; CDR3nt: TGTGCCAGCAGCTTAACGCATAAGGGCTACGAGCAGTACTTC
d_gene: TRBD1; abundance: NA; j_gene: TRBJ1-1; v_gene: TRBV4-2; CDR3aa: CASSHLDRESTEAFF; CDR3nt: TGTGCCAGCAGCCACCTAGACAGGGAATCCACTGAAGCTTTCTTT
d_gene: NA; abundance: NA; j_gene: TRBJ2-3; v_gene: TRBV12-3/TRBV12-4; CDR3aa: CASSPSVDTQYF; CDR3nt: TGTGCCAGCAGTCCCTCAGTGGATACGCAGTATTTT
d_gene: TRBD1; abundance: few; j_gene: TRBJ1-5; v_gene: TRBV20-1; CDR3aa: CSAVAPDRGSQPQHF; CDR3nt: TGCAGTGCCGTCGCCCCCGACAGGGGAAGTCAGCCCCAGCATTTT
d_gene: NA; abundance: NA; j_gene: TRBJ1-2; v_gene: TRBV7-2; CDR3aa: CASSLARGRGYGYTF; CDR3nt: TGTGCCAGCAGCTTAGCGCGGGGCAGGGGCTATGGCTACACCTTC
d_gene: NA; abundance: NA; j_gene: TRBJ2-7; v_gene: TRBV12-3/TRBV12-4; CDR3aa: CASRLRDMRSYEQYF; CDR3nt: TGTGCCAGCAGACTCCGGGACATGAGGTCCTACGAGCAGTACTTC
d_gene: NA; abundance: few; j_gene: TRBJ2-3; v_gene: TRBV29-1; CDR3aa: CSHMGRGSTDTQYF; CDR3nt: TGCAGCCACATGGGGCGGGGAAGCACAGATACGCAGTATTTT
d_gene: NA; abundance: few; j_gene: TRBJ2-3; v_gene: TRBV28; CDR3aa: CASSFISTDTQYF; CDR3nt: TGTGCCAGCAGTTTTATTTCGACAGATACGCAGTATTTT
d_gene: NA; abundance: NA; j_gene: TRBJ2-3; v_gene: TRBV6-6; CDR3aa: CASSYSGVSGITDTQYF; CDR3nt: TGTGCCAGCAGTTACTCGGGGGTTAGCGGAATCACAGATACGCAGTATTTT
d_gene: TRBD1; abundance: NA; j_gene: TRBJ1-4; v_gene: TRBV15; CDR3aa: CATSREGQGWGEKLFF; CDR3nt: TGTGCCACCAGCAGAGAAGGACAGGGATGGGGTGAAAAACTGTTTTTT
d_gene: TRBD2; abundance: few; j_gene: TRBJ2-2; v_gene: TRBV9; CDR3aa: CASSVAPTSGVNTGELFF; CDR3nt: TGTGCCAGCAGCGTAGCCCCCACTAGCGGGGTGAACACCGGGGAGCTGTTTTTT
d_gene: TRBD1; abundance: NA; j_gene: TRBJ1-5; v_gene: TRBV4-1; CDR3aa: CASSQGTGHNQPQHF; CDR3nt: TGCGCCAGCAGCCAGGGGACAGGGCATAATCAGCCCCAGCATTTT
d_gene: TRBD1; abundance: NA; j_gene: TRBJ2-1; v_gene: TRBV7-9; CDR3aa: CASSSPYLDRVKNEQFF; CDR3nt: TGTGCCAGCAGCTCACCCTACCTGGACAGGGTGAAGAATGAGCAGTTCTTC
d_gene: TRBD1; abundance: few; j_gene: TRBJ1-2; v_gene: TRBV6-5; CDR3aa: CASSFAPGQGYPYTF; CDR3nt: TGTGCCAGCAGTTTCGCCCCGGGACAGGGGTACCCCTACACCTTC
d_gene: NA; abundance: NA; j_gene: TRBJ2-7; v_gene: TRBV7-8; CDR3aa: CATLPAGSYEQYF; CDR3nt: TGTGCCACCCTCCCGGCGGGGTCCTACGAGCAGTACTTC
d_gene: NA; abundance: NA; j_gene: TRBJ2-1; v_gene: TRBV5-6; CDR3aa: CASSAANKDEQFF; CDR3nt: TGTGCCAGCAGCGCCGCTAATAAGGATGAGCAGTTCTTC
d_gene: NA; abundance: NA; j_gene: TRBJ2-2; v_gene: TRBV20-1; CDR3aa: CSAPAGGELFF; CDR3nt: TGCAGTGCCCCGGCCGGGGGGGAGCTGTTTTTT
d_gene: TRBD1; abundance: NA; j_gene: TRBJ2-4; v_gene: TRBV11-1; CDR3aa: CASSSRGLAKNIQYF; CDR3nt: TGTGCCAGCAGCTCAAGGGGGCTAGCCAAAAACATTCAGTACTTC
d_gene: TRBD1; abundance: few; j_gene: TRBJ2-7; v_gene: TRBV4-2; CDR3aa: CASSPLTGANYEQYF; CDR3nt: TGTGCCAGCAGCCCTTTAACAGGGGCTAACTACGAGCAGTACTTC
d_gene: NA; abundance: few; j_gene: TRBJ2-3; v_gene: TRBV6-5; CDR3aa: CASSTQGWGTDTQYF; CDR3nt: TGTGCCAGCAGCACCCAGGGATGGGGCACAGATACGCAGTATTTT
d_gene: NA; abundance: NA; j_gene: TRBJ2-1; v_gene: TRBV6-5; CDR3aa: CASSAIQSSYNEQFF; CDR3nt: TGTGCCAGCAGTGCGATCCAGAGCTCCTACAATGAGCAGTTCTTC
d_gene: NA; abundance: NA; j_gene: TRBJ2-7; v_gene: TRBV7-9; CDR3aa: CASIPPSGPYEQYF; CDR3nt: TGTGCCAGCATACCCCCTTCGGGACCCTACGAGCAGTACTTC